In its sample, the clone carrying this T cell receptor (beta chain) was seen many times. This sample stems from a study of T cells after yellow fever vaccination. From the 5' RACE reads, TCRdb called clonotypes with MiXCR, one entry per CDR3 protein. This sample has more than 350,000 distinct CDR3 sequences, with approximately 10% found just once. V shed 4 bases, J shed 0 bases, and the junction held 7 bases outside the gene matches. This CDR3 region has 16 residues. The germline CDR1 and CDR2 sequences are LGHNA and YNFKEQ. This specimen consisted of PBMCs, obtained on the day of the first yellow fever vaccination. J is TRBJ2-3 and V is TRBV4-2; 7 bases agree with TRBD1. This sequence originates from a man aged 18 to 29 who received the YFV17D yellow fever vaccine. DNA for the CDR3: TGTGCCAGCAGCCCGGGACAGATTTATAGCACAGATACGCAGTATTTT. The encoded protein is CASSPGQIYSTDTQYF.